The 11 T cell receptor beta chains in this list originate from one sample, sequenced in a study of OX40 agonist ivuxolimab in advanced cancers. Using immunoSEQ multiplex PCR, the repertoire was profiled, and TCRdb retains in-frame clones only, with some absent. The sample holds tens of thousands of clones, about 90% seen once. The sequences come from CD4+ or CD8+ T cells sorted from blood, collected in a trial of the OX40 agonist ivuxolimab. The source of these receptors is an adult with an advanced solid tumor such as melanoma, head and neck, liver or kidney cancer.

This chain joins TRBV7-9 and TRBJ2-7, with D hard to call. The germline V gene has CDR1 SEHNR and CDR2 FQNEAQ (reference sequence). This CDR3 spans 14 amino acids. V lost 5 bases to trimming and J lost 1 base, with 12 bases between them. Here the CDR3 DNA reads TGTGCCAGCAGCACAGACTTGGGTTCCTACGAGCAGTACTTC. The encoded protein is CASSTDLGSYEQYF.

The chain joins TRBV5-1 to TRBJ2-2; either TRBD1 or TRBD2 may supply D (5 bases each). This CDR3 comprises 16 residues. The germline V and J ends were trimmed by 0 bases and 3 bases, with 12 bases remaining between them. CDR1 SGHRS and CDR2 YFSETQ come from the germline V gene. This chain's CDR3 is CASSLGDQGHTGELFF. The CDR3 nucleotides are TGCGCCAGCAGCTTGGGGGACCAAGGTCACACCGGGGAGCTGTTTTTT.

This chain links TRBV27 with TRBJ2-1, with D uncertain. The CDR3 consists of 11 residues. Germline loops: CDR1 MNHEY, CDR2 SMNVEV (reference sequence). V shed 5 bases and J shed 7 bases, with 6 bases lying between them. The CDR3 here is CASSLLNEQFF. DNA of the CDR3: TGTGCCAGCAGTCTCCTAAATGAGCAGTTCTTC.

V is TRBV7-6 and J is TRBJ1-1; a weak D match, TRBD1 (5 bases). The CDR3 totals 18 residues. Germline CDR1 is SGHVS and CDR2 is FNYEAQ. Trimming shortened V by 0 bases and J by 0 bases, and 17 bases separated the two germline ends. The CDR3 spells CASSLAAGPGGVNTEAFF. CDR3 in DNA: TGTGCCAGCAGCTTAGCGGCGGGTCCAGGAGGGGTGAACACTGAAGCTTTCTTT.

The genes are TRBV30 and TRBJ2-1, with a tentative D call TRBD2 (7 bases). Germline CDR1 GTSNPN, CDR2 SVGIG (reference sequence). This CDR3 has 13 amino acids. Trimming stripped 0 bases from V and 6 bases from J, with 9 bases between. The CDR3 nucleotides are TGTGCCTGGAGTGTAGGGGGGGCCAATGAGCAGTTCTTC. Protein: CAWSVGGANEQFF.

The J gene is TRBJ2-3, the V gene TRBV18; no reliable D call. Between the trimmed V and J ends, which lost 2 bases and 5 bases, there was a span of 11 bases. The CDR3 has 14 residues. Germline assignment: CDR1 KGHSH and CDR2 LQKENI. The CDR3 DNA follows: TGTGCCAGCTCACCAATCGGCCTTGGAGATACGCAGTATTTT. Amino acid sequence: CASSPIGLGDTQYF.

In DNA form, the CDR3 reads TGTGCCAGCAGCATCCTAGCGGGGCCCACTTTCTACGAGCAGTACTTC. Residues: CASSILAGPTFYEQYF. The chain has TRBV7-2 and TRBJ2-7, with 9 bases that match TRBD2. J gave up 3 bases and V 5 bases, and 11 bases lay outside the gene matches. Germline CDR1 and CDR2: SGHTA and FQGNSA. The CDR3 has 16 amino acids.

The gene calls are TRBV6-6 and TRBJ1-4; TRBD1 agrees at 8 bases. CDR1 is MNHNY and CDR2 is SVGAGI in the germline V gene (reference sequence). This CDR3 has 12 amino acids. Germline trimming cut 6 bases from V and 8 bases from J; bases unmatched to any gene: 2. The CDR3 DNA reads TGTGCCAGCAGGGACAGGGAAGAAAAACTGTTTTTT. Translated, it gives CASRDREEKLFF.

The V call is TRBV9, the J call TRBJ2-7, with a weak D call TRBD2 (7 bases). V gave up 0 bases and J gave up 5 bases, with 12 bases separating them. Germline V CDR1 and CDR2: SGDLS, YYNGEE. The CDR3 extends over 14 amino acids. Written as DNA, the CDR3 is TGTGCCAGCAGCGTAGAACCCGGGGGGCACGAGCAGTACTTC. Residues: CASSVEPGGHEQYF.

J is TRBJ2-1 and V is TRBV27; 11 bases map to TRBD2. The CDR3 is made up of 17 amino acids. Germline-derived CDR1 and CDR2 are MNHEY and SMNVEV (reference sequence). V was pared by 6 bases and J by 3 bases, with 10 bases of the junction left unmatched. In nucleotides, the CDR3 is TGTGCCAGCAGGATAAAAAAACTAGCGGGAGTCTACAATGAGCAGTTCTTC. It specifies CASRIKKLAGVYNEQFF.

This chain's CDR3 is CASSEPRLARIAEQFF. The CDR3 DNA follows: TGTGCCAGCAGTGAACCCCGTCTGGCTAGAATTGCTGAGCAGTTCTTC. V and J are TRBV6-1 and TRBJ2-1; D call uncertain. CDR3 size: 16 residues. Trimming stripped 2 bases from V and 9 bases from J, with 20 bases between. CDR1 MNHNS and CDR2 SASEGT come from the germline V gene.